A selection of T cell receptor beta chains follows, all from one sample in a study of spatial heterogeneity in lung cancer. TCRdb analysed the 5' RACE reads with MiXCR anew, one entry per CDR3 protein. The table shows some 30,000 distinct CDR3 sequences, with about 10% occurring only once. Material: PBMCs, obtained at follow-up. All receptors derive from a female donor with early-stage non-small cell lung cancer. Both conserved end residues are part of each CDR3. D genes are given only for firm matches. A row's size may be missing; if present it is once, few, many or a size class.

TRBJ2-3	TRBV5-1	many	.	CASSLVTGTSTDTQYF	TGCGCCAGCAGCTTGGTGACAGGAACTAGCACAGATACGCAGTATTTT
TRBJ2-3	TRBV4-1	many	.	CASSQGQVPSTDTQYF	TGCGCCAGCAGCCAAGGACAGGTCCCTTCCACAGATACGCAGTATTTT
TRBJ1-6	TRBV5-6	.	TRBD1	CASSLGDRASHSPLHF	TGTGCCAGCAGCTTGGGGGACAGGGCTTCGCATTCACCCCTCCACTTT
TRBJ2-4	TRBV20-1	.	.	CSARSSRDIQYF	TGCAGTGCAAGGAGTTCGAGGGACATTCAGTACTTC
TRBJ2-4	TRBV19	few	TRBD1	CASSTYGTGKNIQYF	TGTGCCAGTAGTACATACGGGACAGGTAAAAACATTCAGTACTTC
TRBJ2-5	TRBV20-1	many	.	CSAPLRGAPQETQYF	TGCAGTGCTCCTCTTCGGGGGGCGCCCCAAGAGACCCAGTACTTC
TRBJ2-5	TRBV7-8	many	.	CASSLRQIQETQYF	TGTGCCAGCAGCTTAAGACAGATCCAAGAGACCCAGTACTTC
TRBJ2-5	TRBV2	few	.	CASSPPGTQYF	TGTGCCAGCAGCCCGCCGGGGACCCAGTACTTC
TRBJ2-1	TRBV7-9	.	.	CASSLDGSGPNEQFF	TGTGCCAGCAGCTTAGACGGATCGGGACCTAATGAGCAGTTCTTC
TRBJ1-1	TRBV6-1	.	.	CASSELWNTEAFF	TGTGCCAGCAGTGAGTTATGGAACACTGAAGCTTTCTTT
TRBJ2-2	TRBV20-1	.	TRBD1	CSARTGGNTGELFF	TGCAGTGCCAGGACAGGGGGTAACACCGGGGAGCTGTTTTTT
TRBJ1-1	TRBV28	many	.	CASSLGHYTEAFF	TGTGCCAGCAGTTTAGGACACTACACTGAAGCTTTCTTT
TRBJ2-5	TRBV5-1	.	.	CASIGGERETQYF	TGCGCCAGCATAGGCGGGGAACGGGAGACCCAGTACTTC
TRBJ2-3	TRBV5-1	many	.	CASSLGGVSSTDTQYF	TGCGCCAGCAGCTTGGGGGGCGTATCAAGCACAGATACGCAGTATTTT
TRBJ1-1	TRBV4-2	.	.	CASRPDVSMYTEAFF	TGTGCCAGCAGACCCGACGTATCGATGTACACTGAAGCTTTCTTT
TRBJ2-2	TRBV5-5	many	TRBD2	CASSPSGGWRNTGELFF	TGTGCCAGCAGCCCATCGGGGGGATGGCGGAACACCGGGGAGCTGTTTTTT
TRBJ2-3	TRBV3-1	many	TRBD2	CASSPSTRKSGGLDTQYF	TGTGCCAGCAGCCCGAGCACCCGGAAGAGCGGGGGTCTCGATACGCAGTATTTT
TRBJ1-2	TRBV20-1	many	.	CSAQKTGTRGYTF	TGCAGTGCTCAAAAGACCGGAACGAGGGGCTACACCTTC
TRBJ2-5	TRBV5-5	.	TRBD2	CASSDGGGTSRETQYF	TGTGCCAGCAGCGATGGAGGCGGGACTAGCAGAGAGACCCAGTACTTC
TRBJ2-1	TRBV7-7	many	.	CASSSQPNNEQFF	TGTGCCAGCAGCTCCCAACCGAACAATGAGCAGTTCTTC
TRBJ2-3	TRBV12-3/TRBV12-4	few	TRBD2	CATGVVAGRTDTQYF	TGTGCCACGGGGGTGGTAGCGGGGCGCACAGATACGCAGTATTTT
TRBJ2-5	TRBV5-1	many	.	CASSLDGTGQETQYF	TGCGCCAGCAGCTTGGATGGCACGGGCCAAGAGACCCAGTACTTC
TRBJ2-7	TRBV4-2	many	.	CASSQDSDGFSYEQYF	TGTGCCAGCAGCCAAGATAGCGACGGATTCTCCTACGAGCAGTACTTC
TRBJ1-6	TRBV4-3	many	.	CASSQDGQANSPLHF	TGCGCCAGCAGCCAAGACGGGCAGGCCAATTCACCCCTCCACTTT
TRBJ2-1	TRBV29-1	many	.	CSAGRAAEQFF	TGCAGCGCTGGGCGGGCCGCGGAGCAGTTCTTC
TRBJ2-2	TRBV28	few	.	CASSLKGAGELFF	TGTGCCAGCAGTTTAAAAGGGGCCGGGGAGCTGTTTTTT
TRBJ2-7	TRBV5-1	few	.	CASSFSESYEQYF	TGCGCCAGCAGCTTTTCAGAATCCTACGAGCAGTACTTC
TRBJ2-1	TRBV6-1	few	.	CASIPGVSSYNEQFF	TGTGCCAGCATTCCAGGGGTAAGCTCCTACAATGAGCAGTTCTTC
TRBJ2-7	TRBV3-1	many	.	CASSQDWAAYEQYF	TGTGCCAGCAGCCAAGATTGGGCAGCGTACGAGCAGTACTTC
TRBJ2-1	TRBV28	many	.	CASSFTLGSYNEQFF	TGTGCCAGCAGTTTCACACTTGGCTCCTACAATGAGCAGTTCTTC
TRBJ1-1	TRBV28	many	.	CASIPLREGTTEAFF	TGTGCCAGCATCCCCTTGCGGGAGGGGACCACTGAAGCTTTCTTT
TRBJ2-1	TRBV12-3/TRBV12-4	many	.	CASADSANNEQFF	TGTGCCAGCGCGGACTCCGCAAACAATGAGCAGTTCTTC
TRBJ2-7	TRBV7-2	.	TRBD1	CASSLFGVTGGSEQYF	TGTGCCAGCAGCTTATTCGGAGTAACAGGGGGGAGCGAGCAGTACTTC
TRBJ1-1	TRBV7-9	.	.	CASSLGLPTEAFF	TGTGCCAGCAGTTTAGGGTTGCCCACTGAAGCTTTCTTT
TRBJ1-2	TRBV11-2	many	.	CASSLGGTGYGYTF	TGTGCCAGCAGCCTAGGTGGAACTGGCTATGGCTACACCTTC
TRBJ2-2	TRBV14	many	.	CASSQVFPSRKLFF	TGTGCCAGCAGCCAAGTCTTTCCGTCCAGAAAGCTGTTTTTT
TRBJ1-4	TRBV20-1	many	.	CSAVGPPGVTNEKLFF	TGCAGTGCTGTGGGCCCCCCAGGGGTAACTAATGAAAAACTGTTTTTT
TRBJ2-3	TRBV2	.	TRBD2	CASGRLAGGPRDTQYF	TGTGCCAGCGGCCGACTAGCGGGGGGGCCGCGGGATACGCAGTATTTT
TRBJ2-3	TRBV19	many	TRBD2	CASSTSAGTSGGSTDTQYF	TGTGCCAGTAGTACTTCAGCCGGGACTAGCGGGGGCAGCACAGATACGCAGTATTTT
TRBJ2-4	TRBV19	many	TRBD1	CASSSWTGGAGLAKNIQYF	TGTGCCAGTAGTAGCTGGACAGGGGGCGCGGGTCTAGCCAAAAACATTCAGTACTTC
TRBJ2-4	TRBV20-1	many	.	CSARATGAYKNIQYF	TGCAGTGCTAGAGCCACCGGGGCATACAAAAACATTCAGTACTTC
TRBJ2-7	TRBV6-6	.	.	CASSYNSMTDEQYF	TGTGCCAGCAGTTACAACTCTATGACGGACGAGCAGTACTTC
TRBJ2-5	TRBV10-3	many	TRBD2	CAISQSLAGQETQYF	TGTGCCATCAGTCAAAGTCTAGCGGGGCAAGAGACCCAGTACTTC
TRBJ1-3	TRBV28	many	.	CASSFGGGGNTIYF	TGTGCCAGCAGTTTTGGGGGCGGTGGAAACACCATATATTTT
TRBJ1-2	TRBV29-1	many	.	CSVIPGPVSGYTF	TGCAGCGTTATCCCCGGACCCGTATCTGGCTACACCTTC
TRBJ2-7	TRBV7-8	many	TRBD1	CASSLRGQGVINEQYF	TGTGCCAGCAGCTTGCGGGGACAGGGGGTGATCAACGAGCAGTACTTC